The clone carrying this TCR beta chain has just a few counts. V was clipped by 2 bases and J by 3 bases; unmatched bases: 1. The CDR3 consists of 14 residues. In germline, CDR1 is SGHKS, CDR2 YYEKEE (reference sequence). These data originate in a study of response to subunit inactivated influenza vaccine. TCRdb redid the calling of the RT-PCR reads with MiXCR, one entry per CDR3 protein. The table lists about 540,000 distinct CDR3 sequences, roughly 25% of them singletons, with around 2.8% in the top ten. These data were likewise used in another study, on T cells expressing NK-cell markers. From that study: Synthesis of TCR beta cDNA relied on 5'RACE template switching carrying UMIs. There were seven HCMV-seropositive donors and one seronegative donor among the eight sequenced. A handful of donors likewise had their CD3+CD56-NKG2C+ fraction led by these clonotypes.

The material sequenced was CD4+ T cells sorted from PBMCs, taken roughly 12 days after vaccination. The rearrangement joins TRBV5-5 to TRBJ2-2; TRBD2 aligns across 7 bases. The sequence was obtained from a man aged 50-60 years who received an inactivated influenza vaccine. The CDR3, as DNA: TGTGCCAGCAGCTTCGGGGGGTACACCGGGGAGCTGTTTTTT. It is translated as CASSFGGYTGELFF.